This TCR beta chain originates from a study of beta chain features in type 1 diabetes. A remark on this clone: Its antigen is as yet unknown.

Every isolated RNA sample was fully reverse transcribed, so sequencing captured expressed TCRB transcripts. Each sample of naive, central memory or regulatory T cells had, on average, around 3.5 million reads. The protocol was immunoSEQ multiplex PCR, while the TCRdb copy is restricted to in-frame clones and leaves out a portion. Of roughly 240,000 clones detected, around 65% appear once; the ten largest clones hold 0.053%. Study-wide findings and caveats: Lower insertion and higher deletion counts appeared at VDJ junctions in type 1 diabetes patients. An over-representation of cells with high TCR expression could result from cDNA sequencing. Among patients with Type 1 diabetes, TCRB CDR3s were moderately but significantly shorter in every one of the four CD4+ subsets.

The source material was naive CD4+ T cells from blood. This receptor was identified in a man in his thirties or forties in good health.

The CDR3 reads CASRSGRNNYNEQFF. In nucleotides, the CDR3 is TGCGCCAGCAGGAGCGGGAGGAATAACTACAATGAGCAGTTCTTC. V usage is TRBV10-2 and J usage is TRBJ2-1; 9 positions agree with TRBD2. Germline CDR1 and CDR2: WSHSY and SAAADI. The CDR3 has 15 amino acids. V was pared by 6 bases and J by 3 bases, with 6 bases of the junction left unmatched.